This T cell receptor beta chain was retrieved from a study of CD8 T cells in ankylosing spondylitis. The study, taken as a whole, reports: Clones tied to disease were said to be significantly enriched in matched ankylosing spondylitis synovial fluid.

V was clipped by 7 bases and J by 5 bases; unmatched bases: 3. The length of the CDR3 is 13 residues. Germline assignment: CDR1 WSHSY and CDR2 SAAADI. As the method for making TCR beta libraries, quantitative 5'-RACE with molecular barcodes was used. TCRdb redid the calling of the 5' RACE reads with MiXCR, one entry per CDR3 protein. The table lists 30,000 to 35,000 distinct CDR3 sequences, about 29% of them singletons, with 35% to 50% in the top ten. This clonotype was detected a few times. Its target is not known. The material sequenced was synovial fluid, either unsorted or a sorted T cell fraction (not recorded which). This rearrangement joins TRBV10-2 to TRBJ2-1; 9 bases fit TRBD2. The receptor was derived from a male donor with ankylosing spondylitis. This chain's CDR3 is CASMASGNNEQFF. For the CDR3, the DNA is TGCGCCAGCATGGCTAGCGGGAACAATGAGCAGTTCTTC.